What follows is one T cell receptor (beta chain) and its context. Antigen specificity is unknown. The record originates from a study of cytomegalovirus exposure and HLA in healthy donors. Use of 60 Vbeta and 13 Jbeta primers characterized the PCR. Generated by immunoSEQ multiplex PCR, the TCRdb table keeps only in-frame clones and is missing some. The sample totals 75,000 to 85,000 clones. Findings and caveats of the study: In an earlier analysis, about 90% or about 30%: the productive usage of most TCR beta V segments. Several of the most significant clusters were apparently associated with common viral pathogens in a later analysis. Across donors, presence/absence analyses took sequencing depth to be roughly uniform.

Healthy bone marrow donors made up the donor group. CDR1 is SGHTA, CDR2 FQGTGA, per germline. The length of the CDR3 is 15 residues. The V and J ends lost 3 bases and 10 bases, in that order; junction bases with no gene match: 9. This sequence joins TRBV7-3 and TRBJ1-6; TRBD1 matches at 7 bases. This clonotype was obtained from a man aged 45-65 years in good health and CMV-seronegative. Source material: PBMCs. The CDR3 DNA reads as TGTGCCAGCAGCTTGTTGGGGACAGAAAACTCACCCCTCCACTTT. Its translation is CASSLLGTENSPLHF.